The present entry profiles one T cell receptor (beta chain) with its context. The antigen is not known. The data were produced by immunoSEQ multiplex PCR, yet TCRdb's version contains in-frame clones alone and is incomplete. The sample records approximately 160,000 clones, around nine tenths being singletons. The data were obtained in a study of T cell responses to AZD1222 COVID-19 vaccine. Study outcomes and limitations: In the spike-specific TCR repertoire, nearly half reportedly target unmutated variant regions.

The V end was cut by 8 bases, the J end by 0 bases, with 11 bases between. The CDR3 runs 15 residues. Looked up from germline, CDR1 is MNHEY and CDR2 is SVGAGI. This TCR came from an adult in good health. The sequences come from peripheral blood, collected on day 0 of AZD1222 vaccination. The V and J genes are TRBV6-5 and TRBJ2-6; D call uncertain. The CDR3 loop reads CASGRPGSGANVLTF. CDR3 in DNA: TGTGCCAGCGGCCGACCGGGCTCTGGGGCCAACGTCCTGACTTTC.